This entry lists 14 T cell receptor beta chains sequenced from one sample in a study of blood T cells in healthy people across ages. Then a second PCR, running roughly 7 to 11 cycles, was carried out with a sample-barcoded 5' primer and a J-beta primer mix. Each CDR3 protein is one row after TCRdb ran MiXCR on the 5' RACE reads. The sample includes 660,000 or so distinct CDR3 sequences, 45% to 65% of them seen just once. The source material was blood. These TCRs come from a man aged 55 to 70 in good health.

The rearrangement links TRBV28 to TRBJ2-1; tentative D call: TRBD2 (5 bases). Germline values: CDR1 MDHEN, CDR2 SYDVKM. Trimming shortened V by 2 bases and J by 6 bases, and 20 bases separated the two germline ends. The CDR3 is made up of 17 amino acids. The CDR3 loop is CASSLPLGSGPFNEQFF. The CDR3 coding sequence is TGTGCCAGCAGTTTACCCCTGGGGAGCGGTCCCTTCAATGAGCAGTTCTTC.

The sample holds one count of this clonotype. The chain has TRBV28 and TRBJ2-5; TRBD2 matches at 7 bases. This CDR3 has 12 amino acids. The V gene's germline CDR1 is MDHEN and CDR2 SYDVKM. V trimming: 7 bases; J trimming: 4 bases; junction bases outside the gene matches: 3. The CDR3 bases are TGTGCCAGCAAGGGCGGGAGAGAGACCCAGTACTTC. The encoded protein is CASKGGRETQYF.

The chain employs TRBV20-1 and TRBJ2-1, with TRBD2 matching 8 bases. Germline lookup yields CDR1 DFQATT and CDR2 SNEGSKA (reference sequence). Trimming took 2 bases from V and 5 from J; bases not matched to a gene: 11. The CDR3 totals 16 residues. The chain's CDR3 is CSARRPAGARDNEQFF. In DNA, the CDR3 is TGCAGTGCTAGAAGACCAGCGGGGGCGCGAGACAATGAGCAGTTCTTC.

This clonotype has just a few counts. The CDR3 region has the DNA TGTGCCAGCAGTTTAGGACCAGCGGCAGAGACCCAGTACTTC. Translation: CASSLGPAAETQYF. The chain is built from TRBV12-3 or TRBV12-4 and TRBJ2-5; D may be TRBD2 (5 bases). The CDR3 loop spans 14 amino acids. The V end was cut by 1 base, the J end by 4 bases, with 10 bases between.

The gene calls are TRBV6-2 or TRBV6-3 and TRBJ1-1; D not certain. The V and J ends lost 5 bases and 1 base respectively, with 8 bases between them. CDR3 size: 13 residues. Germline values: CDR1 MNHEY, CDR2 SVGEGT. CDR3 sequence: CASSPNTNTEAFF. Written as DNA, the CDR3 is TGTGCCAGCAGTCCCAATACGAACACTGAAGCTTTCTTT.

With regard to this clonotype: At one boundary the junction diverges from the germline segment, which might be a read error. The rearrangement joins TRBV5-1 to TRBJ2-3; D may be TRBD1 or TRBD2 (5 bases each). CDR3 length: 14 residues. Germline CDR1 SGHRS, CDR2 YFSETQ. This chain's CDR3 is CASKILQGRDTRYF. The CDR3 bases are TGCGCCAGCAAAATCCTCCAGGGCCGGGATACGCGGTATTTT.

This clonotype was observed a few times. This rearrangement joins TRBV29-1 to TRBJ1-1; no definite D call. Trimming removed 1 base at V and 4 bases at J, with 10 bases between. Germline loops: CDR1 SQVTM, CDR2 ANQGSEA. There are 13 residues in the CDR3. CDR3 sequence (DNA): TGCAGCGTTGAAGGTGGACCCACCACTGAAGCTTTCTTT. It translates to CSVEGGPTTEAFF.

The CDR3 is CAISPDRGLNIQYF. Here the CDR3 DNA reads TGTGCCATCAGTCCGGACAGGGGGTTAAACATTCAGTACTTC. The rearrangement joins TRBV10-3 to TRBJ2-5; 10 nucleotides match TRBD1. Gene TRBJ2-4 matches the end of the DNA better, so the J call may be wrong. This CDR3 has 14 residues. Germline-derived CDR1 and CDR2 are ENHRY and SYGVKD.

This clonotype came up once. A much larger clone is a single base away; this may be a read error. The V and J genes are TRBV5-1 and TRBJ2-1, with D possibly matching TRBD1 (6 bases). The end of the DNA aligns better with TRBJ2-7, so the J call may be wrong. This CDR3 contains 14 residues. CDR1 is SGHRS and CDR2 is YFSETQ in the germline V gene. The CDR3: CASSPGQEYNEQYF. The DNA of the CDR3 is TGCGCCAGCAGTCCGGGACAAGAGTACAATGAGCAGTACTTC.

The chain uses TRBV4-3 and TRBJ2-4, with D tentatively TRBD2 (6 bases). V was pared by 0 bases and J by 6 bases, with 9 bases between. The CDR3 has 14 residues. The germline V gene has CDR1 LGHNA and CDR2 YSLEER. The CDR3 DNA is TGCGCCAGCAGCCAAGATACTAGCAGAAACATTCAGTACTTC. Translating gives CASSQDTSRNIQYF.

The rearrangement uses TRBV9 and TRBJ2-5; 8 bases line up with TRBD1. The DNA end favors TRBJ2-4, so the J call may be wrong. Germline assignment: CDR1 SGDLS and CDR2 YYNGEE. CDR3 length: 14 residues. The CDR3 DNA reads TGTGCCAGCAGCACAGGGACAGGCAAAAACATTCAGTACTTC. It yields the protein CASSTGTGKNIQYF.

V is TRBV20-1 and J is TRBJ1-2; D gene ambiguous. V lost 7 bases and J lost 4, with 10 bases in between. From germline, CDR1 is DFQATT and CDR2 SNEGSKA (reference sequence). The CDR3 length is 11 residues. The CDR3 here is CSVLPFYGYTF. CDR3 bases: TGCAGTGTTCTCCCTTTCTATGGCTACACCTTC.

This sequence joins TRBV6-5 and TRBJ2-7; weak D call: TRBD1 (7 bases). Germline lookup yields CDR1 MNHEY and CDR2 SVGAGI. The ends were cut back, 2 bases at V and 3 bases at J, with 11 bases in the middle. The CDR3 runs 14 residues. The CDR3 reads CASSYRQGGYEQYF. The CDR3 nucleotides are TGTGCCAGCAGTTACAGGCAGGGGGGCTACGAGCAGTACTTC.

This rearrangement joins TRBV7-9 to TRBJ2-7; D ambiguous. Deletions cut 5 bases from V and 7 bases from J, with 12 bases between. This CDR3 comprises 12 residues. Germline values: CDR1 SEHNR, CDR2 FQNEAQ (reference sequence). CDR3 sequence (DNA): TGTGCCAGCAGCAAGGACCTTCCGGAGCAGTACTTC. Protein: CASSKDLPEQYF.